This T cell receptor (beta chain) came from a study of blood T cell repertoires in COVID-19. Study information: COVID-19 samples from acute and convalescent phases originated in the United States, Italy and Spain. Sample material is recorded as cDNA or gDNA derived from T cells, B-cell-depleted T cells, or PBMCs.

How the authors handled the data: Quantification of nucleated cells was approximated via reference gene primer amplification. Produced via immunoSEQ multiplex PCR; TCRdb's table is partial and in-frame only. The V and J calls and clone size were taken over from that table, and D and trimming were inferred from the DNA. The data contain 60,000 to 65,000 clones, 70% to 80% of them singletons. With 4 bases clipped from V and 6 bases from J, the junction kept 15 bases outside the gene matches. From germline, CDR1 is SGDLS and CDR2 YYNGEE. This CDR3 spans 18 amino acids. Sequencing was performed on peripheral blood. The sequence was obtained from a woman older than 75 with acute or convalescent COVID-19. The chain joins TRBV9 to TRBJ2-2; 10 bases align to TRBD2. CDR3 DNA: TGTGCCAGCAGCCCCTATGGCCTAGCGGGAGACCGGGCCGGGGAGCTGTTTTTT. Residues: CASSPYGLAGDRAGELFF.